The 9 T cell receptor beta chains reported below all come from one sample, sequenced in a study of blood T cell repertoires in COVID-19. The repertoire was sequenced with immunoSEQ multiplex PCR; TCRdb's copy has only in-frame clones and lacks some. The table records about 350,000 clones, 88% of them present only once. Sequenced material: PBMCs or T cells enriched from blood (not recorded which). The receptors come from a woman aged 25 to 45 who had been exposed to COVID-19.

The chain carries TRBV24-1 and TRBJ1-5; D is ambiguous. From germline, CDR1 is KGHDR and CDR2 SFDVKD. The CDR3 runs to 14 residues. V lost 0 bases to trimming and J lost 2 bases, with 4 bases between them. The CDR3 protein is CATSDLPGNQPQHF. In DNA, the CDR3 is TGTGCCACCAGTGATTTGCCGGGCAATCAGCCCCAGCATTTT.

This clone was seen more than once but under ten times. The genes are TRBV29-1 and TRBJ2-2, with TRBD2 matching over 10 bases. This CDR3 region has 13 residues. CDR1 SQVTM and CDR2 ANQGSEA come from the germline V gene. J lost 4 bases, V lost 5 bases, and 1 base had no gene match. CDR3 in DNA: TGCAGCGTTCTAGCGGGGGCCACCGGGGAGCTGTTTTTT. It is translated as CSVLAGATGELFF.

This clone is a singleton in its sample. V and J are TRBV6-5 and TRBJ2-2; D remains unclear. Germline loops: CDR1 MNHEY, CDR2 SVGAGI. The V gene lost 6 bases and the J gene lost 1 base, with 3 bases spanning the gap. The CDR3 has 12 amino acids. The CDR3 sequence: CASSWNTGELFF. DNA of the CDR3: TGTGCCAGCAGCTGGAACACCGGGGAGCTGTTTTTT.

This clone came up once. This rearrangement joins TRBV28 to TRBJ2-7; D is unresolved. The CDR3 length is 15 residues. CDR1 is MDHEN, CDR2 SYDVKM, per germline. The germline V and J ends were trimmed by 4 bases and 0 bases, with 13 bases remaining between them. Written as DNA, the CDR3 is TGTGCCAGCAGTTCATCCTACGTTAGCTCCTACGAGCAGTACTTC. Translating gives CASSSSYVSSYEQYF.

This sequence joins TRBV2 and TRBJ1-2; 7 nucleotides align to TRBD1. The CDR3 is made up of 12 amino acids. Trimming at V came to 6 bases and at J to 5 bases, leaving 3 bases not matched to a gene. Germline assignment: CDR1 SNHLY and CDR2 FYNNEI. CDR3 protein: CASREQGYGYTF. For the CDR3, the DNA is TGTGCCAGCAGGGAACAGGGGTATGGCTACACCTTC.

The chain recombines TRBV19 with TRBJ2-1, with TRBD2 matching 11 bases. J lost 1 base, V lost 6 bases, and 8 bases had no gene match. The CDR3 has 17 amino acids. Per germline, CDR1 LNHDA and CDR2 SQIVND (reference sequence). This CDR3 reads CASSLKGLAASYNEQFF. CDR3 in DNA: TGTGCCAGTAGCCTGAAGGGACTAGCGGCTTCCTACAATGAGCAGTTCTTC.

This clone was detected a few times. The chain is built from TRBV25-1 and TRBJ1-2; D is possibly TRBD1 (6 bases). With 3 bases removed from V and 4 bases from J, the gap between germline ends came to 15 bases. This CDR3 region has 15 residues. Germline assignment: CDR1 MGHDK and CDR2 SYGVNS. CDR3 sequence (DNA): TGTGCCAGCAGTGACCGCCCGGACAGAAGCTATGGCTACACCTTC. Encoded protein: CASSDRPDRSYGYTF.

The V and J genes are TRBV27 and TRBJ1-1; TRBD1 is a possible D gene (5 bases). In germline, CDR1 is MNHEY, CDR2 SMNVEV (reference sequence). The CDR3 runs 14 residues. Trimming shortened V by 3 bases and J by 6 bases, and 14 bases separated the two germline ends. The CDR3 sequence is CASSLVLGAPEAFF. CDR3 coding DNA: TGTGCCAGCAGTTTGGTCTTAGGGGCCCCTGAAGCTTTCTTT.

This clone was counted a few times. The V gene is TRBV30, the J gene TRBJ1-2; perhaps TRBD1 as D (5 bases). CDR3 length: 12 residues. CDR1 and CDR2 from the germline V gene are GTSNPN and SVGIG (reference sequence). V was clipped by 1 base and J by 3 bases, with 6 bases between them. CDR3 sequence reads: CAWSGTYYGYTF. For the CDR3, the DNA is TGTGCCTGGAGTGGGACATACTATGGCTACACCTTC.